These 22 T cell receptor beta chains came from one sample sequenced in a study of blood T cell repertoires in COVID-19. Sequencing was performed with immunoSEQ multiplex PCR; in TCRdb, only in-frame clones are kept and a portion is missing. Altogether approximately 70,000 clones are present, more than 80% being singletons, with the ten largest covering about 40%. The sequenced sample consisted of peripheral blood. Source of these receptors: a woman older than 75 with active or convalescent COVID-19.

This clone was seen only once. V gene TRBV28 combines with J gene TRBJ1-2; D might be TRBD1 (5 bases). The CDR3 contains 13 residues. Trimming pared 5 bases from V and 2 bases from J, leaving 9 bases between. Looked up from germline, CDR1 is MDHEN and CDR2 is SYDVKM. The CDR3 spells CASSSPGNYGYTF. As DNA, the CDR3 is TGTGCCAGCAGTAGCCCAGGGAACTATGGCTACACCTTC.

The chain joins TRBV6-4 to TRBJ2-3, with TRBD2 identical over 9 bases. CDR1 is MRHNA and CDR2 is SNTAGT in the germline V gene. This CDR3 is 15 amino acids long. Trimming took 5 bases from V and 4 from J; bases not matched to a gene: 7. The CDR3 region is CASSNQAGGSDTQYF. As DNA, the CDR3 is TGTGCCAGCAGTAACCAGGCGGGGGGGTCAGATACGCAGTATTTT.

The chain employs TRBV30 and TRBJ2-3, with TRBD2 matching 7 bases. This CDR3 has 13 residues. Germline assignment: CDR1 GTSNPN and CDR2 SVGIG (reference sequence). Losses at the gene ends were 2 bases for V and 4 bases for J; bases not matched to a gene: 3. CDR3 nucleotides: TGTGCCTGGAGTCCGGCGGGGGCAGATACGCAGTATTTT. It yields the protein CAWSPAGADTQYF. Full variable domain (missing parts from reference TRBV30 and TRBJ2-3): SQTIHQWPATLVQPVGSPLSLECTVEGTSNPNLYWYRQAAGRGLQLLFYSVGIGQISSEVPQNLSASRPQDRQFILSSKKLLLSDSGFYLCAWSPAGADTQYFGPGTRLTVL.

This rearrangement joins TRBV28 to TRBJ2-2; 8 nucleotides agree with TRBD1. The CDR3 contains 16 residues. CDR1 is MDHEN, CDR2 SYDVKM, per germline. V shed 7 bases, J shed 3 bases, and the junction held 10 bases outside the gene matches. CDR3 region: CASTLWDRIYTGELFF. The CDR3 coding sequence is TGTGCCAGCACCCTTTGGGACAGGATATACACCGGGGAGCTGTTTTTT.

V gene TRBV7-2 combines with J gene TRBJ1-1; D unclear. The CDR3 length is 14 residues. V shed 6 bases and J shed 3 bases, with 14 bases lying between them. CDR1 and CDR2 (germline): SGHTA, FQGNSA. The CDR3 region is CASRDRGVHTEAFF. The CDR3 DNA reads as TGTGCCAGCAGAGACCGTGGAGTCCACACTGAAGCTTTCTTT.

For this clone: The sample contains more than one DNA sequence encoding this CDR3. The rearrangement links TRBV20-1 to TRBJ2-3; D is unclear. The V end lost 0 bases, the J end lost 7 bases, and 5 bases lay between the germline ends. The CDR3 has 11 amino acids. Germline V CDR1 and CDR2: DFQATT, SNEGSKA (reference sequence). As DNA, the CDR3 is TGCAGTGCTAGAGATTCTTATACGCAGTATTTT. This encodes CSARDSYTQYF.

The chain has TRBV3-1 (or the pseudogene TRBV3-2) and TRBJ1-6, with a possible D match to TRBD1 (5 bases). The germline CDR1 and CDR2 sequences are LGHDT and YNNKEL (reference sequence). The CDR3 runs 15 residues. The V and J ends lost 0 bases and 12 bases respectively, with 15 bases between them. The CDR3 nucleotides read TGTGCCAGCAGCCAAGATTCGGGGGGACCGCGACCCCTCCACTTT. It encodes CASSQDSGGPRPLHF.

This clone was counted once. The gene calls are TRBV6-5 and TRBJ1-5, with 8 bases aligning to TRBD1. The CDR3 length is 13 residues. V was clipped by 10 bases and J by 1 base; unmatched bases: 3. Germline-derived CDR1 and CDR2 are MNHEY and SVGAGI. The CDR3: CATRQGSNQPQHF. The CDR3 nucleotides read TGTGCCACCAGACAGGGGAGCAATCAGCCCCAGCATTTT.

The V gene is TRBV9, the J gene TRBJ2-6; D gene unclear. The germline V and J ends were trimmed by 7 bases and 0 bases, with 2 bases remaining between them. Germline V gene sequence: CDR1 SGDLS, CDR2 YYNGEE. This CDR3 region has 12 residues. The CDR3 DNA sequence: TGTGCCAGCCGCTCTGGGGCCAACGTCCTGACTTTC. Amino acids: CASRSGANVLTF.

The rearrangement links TRBV7-2 to TRBJ2-3, with 7 bases that match TRBD2. This CDR3 is built from 17 residues. Germline loops: CDR1 SGHTA, CDR2 FQGNSA. V was clipped by 5 bases and J by 2 bases; unmatched bases: 13. CDR3 amino acids: CASSPGGGHYITDTQYF. The CDR3 DNA sequence: TGTGCCAGCAGCCCTGGGGGGGGTCACTACATCACAGATACGCAGTATTTT.

The chain links TRBV6-5 to TRBJ1-2; possibly TRBD1 for D (5 bases). V dropped 8 bases and J dropped 1 base, with 17 bases sitting between them. Germline assignment: CDR1 MNHEY and CDR2 SVGAGI. The CDR3 totals 15 residues. The CDR3 loop is CASHRAGLINYGYTF. The CDR3 nucleotides are TGTGCCAGCCATCGGGCAGGGCTGATTAACTATGGCTACACCTTC.

This clone was found a few times. The chain has TRBV29-1 and TRBJ2-7, with 14 bases fitting TRBD2. Unmatched junction bases numbered 6, after V lost 3 bases and J lost 5 bases. This CDR3 region has 15 residues. Germline lookup yields CDR1 SQVTM and CDR2 ANQGSEA. The CDR3 DNA reads as TGCAGCGTTGATTTGACTAGCGGGGGGGCTGACGAGCAGTACTTC. Translating gives CSVDLTSGGADEQYF.

The gene calls are TRBV5-1 and TRBJ2-3; TRBD1 agrees at 7 bases. Trimming removed 3 bases from V and 1 base from J; junction bases left unmatched: 5. The CDR3 sequence is 15 residues long. Germline lookup yields CDR1 SGHRS and CDR2 YFSETQ. The CDR3 bases are TGCGCCAGCAGCTCCAGGACAGGACGCACAGATACGCAGTATTTT. This sequence encodes CASSSRTGRTDTQYF. Supplemented by reference TRBV5-1 and TRBJ2-3, the full variable domain reads KAGVTQTPRYLIKTRGQQVTLSCSPISGHRSVSWYQQTPGQGLQFLFEYFSETQRNKGNFPGRFSGRQFSNSRSEMNVSTLELGDSALYLCASSSRTGRTDTQYFGPGTRLTVL.

The V and J genes are TRBV30 and TRBJ2-7; D is perhaps TRBD2 (6 bases). The germline gives CDR1 GTSNPN, CDR2 SVGIG (reference sequence). V was shortened by 8 bases and J by 0 bases, with 20 bases between the two germline ends. The CDR3 has 15 amino acids. This CDR3 is CALLGGAGNSYEQYF. CDR3 in DNA: TGTGCCCTATTAGGCGGGGCTGGGAACTCCTACGAGCAGTACTTC.

V gene TRBV4-3 combines with J gene TRBJ2-1; 9 nucleotides align to TRBD2. Germline V gives CDR1 LGHNA, CDR2 YSLEER. The CDR3 contains 15 residues. J was trimmed by 10 bases and V by 4 bases; bases with no gene match: 11. CDR3 in DNA: TGCGCCAGCAGCCCCCTAGCGGGGCTGGCACGGGAGCAGTTCTTC. This codes for CASSPLAGLAREQFF.

This chain connects TRBV30 to TRBJ1-2; D is perhaps TRBD1 (5 bases). CDR1 is GTSNPN and CDR2 is SVGIG in the germline V gene (reference sequence). The germline V and J ends were trimmed by 3 bases and 5 bases, with 13 bases remaining between them. The CDR3 runs 13 residues. DNA of the CDR3: TGTGCCTGGAGCTTATTGGGGCTATATGGCTACACCTTC. This codes for CAWSLLGLYGYTF.

V gene TRBV6-5 combines with J gene TRBJ2-7; a possible D gene is TRBD1 (6 bases). The CDR3 runs to 14 residues. Germline CDR1 reads MNHEY; CDR2 reads SVGAGI. V lost 6 bases to trimming and J lost 6 bases, with 18 bases between them. The CDR3 reads CASRVLSGTSEQYF. As DNA, the CDR3 is TGTGCCAGCAGGGTGTTATCCGGGACATCCGAGCAGTACTTC.

This chain links TRBV5-4 with TRBJ1-2; the match to TRBD1 covers 7 bases. The germline gives CDR1 SGHNT, CDR2 YYREEE (reference sequence). This CDR3 comprises 16 residues. V lost 0 bases, J lost 4 bases, and 9 bases stayed unmatched. Here the CDR3 reads CASSLGIYRDSYGYTF. As DNA, the CDR3 is TGTGCCAGCAGCTTGGGGATTTACCGGGACAGCTATGGCTACACCTTC.

The chain carries TRBV5-1 and TRBJ1-1; 7 bases line up with TRBD1. V was pared by 5 bases and J by 2 bases, with 6 bases of the junction left unmatched. The CDR3 runs 14 residues. Germline V CDR1 and CDR2: SGHRS, YFSETQ. The CDR3 is CASSPDRANTEAFF. DNA of the CDR3: TGCGCCAGCAGTCCCGACAGGGCAAACACTGAAGCTTTCTTT.

The genes are TRBV9 and TRBJ1-4, with D hard to call. This CDR3 has 15 amino acids. Trimming left V 3 bases short and J 0 bases short, with 9 bases between. Germline CDR1 is SGDLS and CDR2 is YYNGEE. CDR3 sequence (DNA): TGTGCCAGCAGCGCTAATATTGCAACTAATGAAAAACTGTTTTTT. Protein sequence: CASSANIATNEKLFF. The full variable domain, rest sourced from reference TRBV9 and TRBJ1-4, is DSGVTQTPKHLITATGQRVTLRCSPRSGDLSVYWYQQSLDQGLQFLIQYYNGEERAKGNILERFSAQQFPDLHSELNLSSLELGDSALYFCASSANIATNEKLFFGSGTQLSVL.

The gene calls are TRBV9 and TRBJ1-2; TRBD1 might be the D (5 bases). The CDR3 has 12 residues. Trimming shortened V by 3 bases and J by 5 bases, and 8 bases separated the two germline ends. The germline CDR1 and CDR2 sequences are SGDLS and YYNGEE. The CDR3 here is CASSAGLYGYTF. CDR3 coding DNA: TGTGCCAGCAGCGCAGGGCTTTATGGCTACACCTTC.

CDR3 protein: CAWKLAGALNTGELFF. The CDR3 bases are TGTGCCTGGAAACTAGCGGGGGCCTTAAACACCGGGGAGCTGTTTTTT. The chain couples TRBV30 to TRBJ2-2; 11 bases are a match to TRBD2. The V gene's germline CDR1 is GTSNPN and CDR2 SVGIG (reference sequence). The CDR3 loop spans 16 amino acids. V lost 4 bases and J lost 2; bases outside the gene matches: 6.